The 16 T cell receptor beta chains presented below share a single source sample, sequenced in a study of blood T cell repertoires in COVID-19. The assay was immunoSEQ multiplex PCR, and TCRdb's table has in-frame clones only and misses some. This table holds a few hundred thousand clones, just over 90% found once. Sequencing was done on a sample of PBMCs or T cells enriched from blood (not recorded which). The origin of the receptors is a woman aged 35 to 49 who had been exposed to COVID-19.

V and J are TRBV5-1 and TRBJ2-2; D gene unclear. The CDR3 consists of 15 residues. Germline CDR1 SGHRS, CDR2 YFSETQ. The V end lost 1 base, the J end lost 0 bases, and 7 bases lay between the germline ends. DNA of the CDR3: TGCGCCAGCAGCTTGAAACAGACGAACACCGGGGAGCTGTTTTTT. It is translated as CASSLKQTNTGELFF.

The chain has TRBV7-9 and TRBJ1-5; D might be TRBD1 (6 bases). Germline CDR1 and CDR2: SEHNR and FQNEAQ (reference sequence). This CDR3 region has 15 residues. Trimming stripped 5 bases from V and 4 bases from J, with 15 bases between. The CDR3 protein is CASSPRGGGNQPQHF. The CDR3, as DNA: TGTGCCAGCAGCCCCCGAGGGGGGGGGAATCAGCCCCAGCATTTT.

CDR3 amino acids: CASSHGSGGLYNEQFF. As DNA, the CDR3 is TGTGCCAGCAGTCACGGAAGCGGGGGACTATACAATGAGCAGTTCTTC. The J gene is TRBJ2-1, the V gene TRBV27, with TRBD2 identical over 8 bases. Germline trimming cut 5 bases from V and 4 bases from J; bases unmatched to any gene: 10. Germline V gene lookup returns CDR1 MNHEY and CDR2 SMNVEV (reference sequence). The CDR3 has 16 amino acids.

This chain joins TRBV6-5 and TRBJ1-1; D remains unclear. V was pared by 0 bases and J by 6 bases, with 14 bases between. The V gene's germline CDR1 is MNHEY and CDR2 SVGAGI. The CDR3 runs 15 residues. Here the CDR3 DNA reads TGTGCCAGCAGTTACTCGAGTCGGGGTAGGGCTGAAGCTTTCTTT. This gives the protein CASSYSSRGRAEAFF.

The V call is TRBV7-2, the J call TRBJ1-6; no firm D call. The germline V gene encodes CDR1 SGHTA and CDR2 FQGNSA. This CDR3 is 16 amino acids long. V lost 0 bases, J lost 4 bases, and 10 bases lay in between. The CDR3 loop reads CASSLAEGLYNSPLHF. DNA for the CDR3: TGTGCCAGCAGCTTAGCAGAGGGCCTTTATAATTCACCCCTCCACTTT. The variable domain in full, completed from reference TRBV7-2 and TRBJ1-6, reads GAGVSQSPSNKVTEKGKDVELRCDPISGHTALYWYRQSLGQGLEFLIYFQGNSAPDKSGLPSDRFSAERTGGSVSTLTIQRTQQEDSAVYLCASSLAEGLYNSPLHFGNGTRLTVT.

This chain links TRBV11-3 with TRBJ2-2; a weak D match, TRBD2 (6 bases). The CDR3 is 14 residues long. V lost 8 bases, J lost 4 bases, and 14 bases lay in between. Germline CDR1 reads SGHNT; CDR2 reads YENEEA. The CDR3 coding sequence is TGTGCCAGCTCAGAGCGGGCCTTCACCGGGGAGCTGTTTTTT. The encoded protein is CASSERAFTGELFF.

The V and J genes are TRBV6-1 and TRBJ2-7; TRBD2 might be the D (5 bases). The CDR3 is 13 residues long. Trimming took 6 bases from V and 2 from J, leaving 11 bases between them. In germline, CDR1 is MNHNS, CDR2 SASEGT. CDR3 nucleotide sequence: TGTGCCAGCAGGCCCGGGGTGACCTACGAGCAGTACTTC. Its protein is CASRPGVTYEQYF.

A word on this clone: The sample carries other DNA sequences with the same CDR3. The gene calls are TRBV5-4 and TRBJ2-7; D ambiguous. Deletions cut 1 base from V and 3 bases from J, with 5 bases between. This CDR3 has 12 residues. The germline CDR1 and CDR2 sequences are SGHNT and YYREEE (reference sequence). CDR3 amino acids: CASSLTGYEQYF. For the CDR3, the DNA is TGTGCCAGCAGCTTGACGGGCTACGAGCAGTACTTC. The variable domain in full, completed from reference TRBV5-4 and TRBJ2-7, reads ETGVTQSPTHLIKTRGQQVTLRCSSQSGHNTVSWYQQALGQGPQFIFQYYREEENGRGNFPPRFSGLQFPNYSSELNVNALELDDSALYLCASSLTGYEQYFGPGTRLTVT.

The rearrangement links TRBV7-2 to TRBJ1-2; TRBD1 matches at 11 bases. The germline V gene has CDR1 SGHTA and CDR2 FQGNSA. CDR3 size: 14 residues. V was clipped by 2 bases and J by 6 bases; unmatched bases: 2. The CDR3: CASSLTGQGDGYTF. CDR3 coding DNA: TGTGCCAGCAGCTTAACGGGACAGGGGGATGGCTACACCTTC.

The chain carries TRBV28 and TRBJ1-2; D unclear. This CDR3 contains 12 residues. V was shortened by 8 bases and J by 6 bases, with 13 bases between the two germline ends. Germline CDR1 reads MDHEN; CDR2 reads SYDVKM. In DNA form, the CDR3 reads TGTGCCAGCCTCGGGATCGGGGATGGCTACACCTTC. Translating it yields CASLGIGDGYTF.

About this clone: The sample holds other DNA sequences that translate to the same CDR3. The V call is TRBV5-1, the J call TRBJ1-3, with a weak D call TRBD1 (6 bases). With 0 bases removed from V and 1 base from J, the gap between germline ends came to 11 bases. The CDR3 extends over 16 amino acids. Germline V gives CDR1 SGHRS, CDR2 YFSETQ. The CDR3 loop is CASSLGPTGSGNTIYF. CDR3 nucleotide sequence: TGCGCCAGCAGCTTGGGACCCACAGGGTCTGGAAACACCATATATTTT.

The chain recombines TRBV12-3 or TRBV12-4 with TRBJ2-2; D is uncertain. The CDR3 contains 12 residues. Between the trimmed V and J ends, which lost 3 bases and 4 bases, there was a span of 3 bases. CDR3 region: CASSFGTGELFF. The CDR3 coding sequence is TGTGCCAGCAGTTTCGGCACCGGGGAGCTGTTTTTT.

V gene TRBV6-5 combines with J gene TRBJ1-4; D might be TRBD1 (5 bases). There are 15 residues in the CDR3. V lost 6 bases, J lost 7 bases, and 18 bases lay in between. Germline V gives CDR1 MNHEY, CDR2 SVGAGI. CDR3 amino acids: CASSIERGGFEKLFF. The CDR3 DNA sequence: TGTGCCAGCAGCATAGAGAGGGGAGGATTTGAAAAACTGTTTTTT.

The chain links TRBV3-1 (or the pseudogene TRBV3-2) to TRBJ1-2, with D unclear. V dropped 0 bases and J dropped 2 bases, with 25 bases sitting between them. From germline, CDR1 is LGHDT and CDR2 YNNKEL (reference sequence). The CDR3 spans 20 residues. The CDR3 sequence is CASSQEVRSGKIRENYGYTF. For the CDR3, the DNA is TGTGCCAGCAGCCAAGAAGTTCGATCGGGGAAAATACGAGAAAACTATGGCTACACCTTC.

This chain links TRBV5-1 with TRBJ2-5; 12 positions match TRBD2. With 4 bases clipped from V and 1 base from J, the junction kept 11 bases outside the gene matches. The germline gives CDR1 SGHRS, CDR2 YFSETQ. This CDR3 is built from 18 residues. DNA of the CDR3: TGCGCCAGCAGCCTGCGGACTAGCGGGGCCGCCTTCCAAGAGACCCAGTACTTC. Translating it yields CASSLRTSGAAFQETQYF.

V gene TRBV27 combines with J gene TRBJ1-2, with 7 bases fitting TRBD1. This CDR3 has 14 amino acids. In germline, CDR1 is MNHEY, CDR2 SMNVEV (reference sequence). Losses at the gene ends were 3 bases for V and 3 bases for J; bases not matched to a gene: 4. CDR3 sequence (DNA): TGTGCCAGCAGTTTTAAGGGGGCTCACTATGGCTACACCTTC. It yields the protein CASSFKGAHYGYTF.